One sample yielded the 14 T cell receptor beta chains listed below, sequenced in a study of blood T cell repertoires in COVID-19. This table comes from immunoSEQ multiplex PCR, and its TCRdb copy is limited to in-frame clones, with some not included. The table shows about 220,000 clones, with about 88% occurring only once. Material: PBMCs or T cells enriched from blood (not recorded which). The receptors were gathered from a woman aged 25 to 45 who had recovered from COVID-19.

This clone was recorded only once. The chain is built from TRBV4-3 and TRBJ2-7; no reliable D call. The CDR3 runs to 14 residues. Germline CDR1 is LGHNA and CDR2 is YSLEER. V dropped 1 base and J dropped 0 bases, with 7 bases sitting between them. The CDR3 loop reads CASSQAGGSYEQYF. CDR3 nucleotide sequence: TGCGCCAGCAGCCAAGCTGGCGGCTCCTACGAGCAGTACTTC.

The rearrangement joins TRBV11-2 to TRBJ2-7; D perhaps matches TRBD1 (5 bases). The CDR3 consists of 15 residues. Germline V gene data show CDR1 as SGHAT and CDR2 as FQNNGV. V lost 1 base and J 1 base, leaving 11 bases between the germline ends. The chain's CDR3 is CASSLGPGLSYEQYF. CDR3 coding DNA: TGTGCCAGCAGCTTAGGACCAGGGTTATCCTACGAGCAGTACTTC.

This chain joins TRBV12-3 or TRBV12-4 and TRBJ1-1; no definite D call. The CDR3 contains 13 residues. The ends were cut back, 8 bases at V and 2 bases at J, with 12 bases in the middle. CDR3 bases: TGTGCCAGCTCTTTTCGGGGAAACACTGAAGCTTTCTTT. It codes for CASSFRGNTEAFF.

The J gene is TRBJ2-1, the V gene TRBV15; tentative D call: TRBD2 (6 bases). V dropped 3 bases and J dropped 2 bases, with 14 bases sitting between them. The CDR3 is made up of 16 amino acids. Germline CDR1 and CDR2: LNHNV and YYDKDF (reference sequence). The CDR3 region has the DNA TGTGCCACCAGCAGCCTCGGCGGAGGGACCTACAATGAGCAGTTCTTC. Residues: CATSSLGGGTYNEQFF. The variable domain in full, completed from reference TRBV15 and TRBJ2-1, reads DAMVIQNPRYQVTQFGKPVTLSCSQTLNHNVMYWYQQKSSQAPKLLFHYYDKDFNNEADTPDNFQSRRPNTSFCFLDIRSPGLGDTAMYLCATSSLGGGTYNEQFFGPGTRLTVL.

This chain uses TRBV3-1 (or the pseudogene TRBV3-2) with TRBJ2-1, with D perhaps TRBD2 (6 bases). V was shortened by 6 bases and J by 5 bases, with 17 bases between the two germline ends. The CDR3 loop spans 15 amino acids. Germline values: CDR1 LGHDT, CDR2 YNNKEL (reference sequence). DNA for the CDR3: TGTGCCAGCAGGGAAGGTTGGGGGGTTCACAATGAGCAGTTCTTC. Encoded protein: CASREGWGVHNEQFF.

The chain uses TRBV2 and TRBJ2-5; 8 positions match TRBD2. CDR3 size: 15 residues. V lost 7 bases and J lost 1; bases outside the gene matches: 8. Germline CDR1 reads SNHLY; CDR2 reads FYNNEI. In DNA form, the CDR3 reads TGTGCCAGCAAGGAGGAACTAGCGGTCCAAGAGACCCAGTACTTC. This gives the protein CASKEELAVQETQYF. The full variable domain, its missing parts supplied by reference TRBV2 and TRBJ2-5, is EPEVTQTPSHQVTQMGQEVILRCVPISNHLYFYWYRQILGQKVEFLVSFYNNEISEKSEIFDDQFSVERPDGSNFTLKIRSTKLEDSAMYFCASKEELAVQETQYFGPGTRLLVL.

The chain couples TRBV11-3 to TRBJ2-7, with 9 bases matching TRBD1. Germline CDR1 and CDR2: SGHNT and YENEEA. Trimming removed 0 bases from V and 5 bases from J; junction bases left unmatched: 20. The CDR3 is 20 residues long. The CDR3 is CASSLDPHETGGQVGDEQYF. In DNA, the CDR3 is TGTGCCAGCAGCTTAGATCCGCACGAGACAGGGGGACAGGTAGGTGACGAGCAGTACTTC.

The chain carries TRBV6-6 and TRBJ1-2; D gene unclear. The CDR3 contains 14 residues. Germline CDR1 is MNHNY and CDR2 is SVGAGI (reference sequence). The V gene lost 6 bases and the J gene lost 2 bases, with 13 bases spanning the gap. The CDR3 DNA follows: TGTGCCAGCAGCCCCCGGACGGGGAACTATGGCTACACCTTC. Protein: CASSPRTGNYGYTF.

The chain employs TRBV25-1 and TRBJ2-2, with TRBD2 identical over 10 bases. The CDR3 has 13 amino acids. Germline assignment: CDR1 MGHDK and CDR2 SYGVNS. V lost 7 bases to trimming and J lost 6 bases; unmatched junction nucleotides: 2. CDR3 residues: CASKRGGSGELFF. CDR3 DNA sequence: TGTGCCAGCAAGCGGGGGGGGTCCGGGGAGCTGTTTTTT.

The V call is TRBV9, the J call TRBJ1-2; TRBD1 is a possible D gene (6 bases). With 0 bases removed from V and 6 bases from J, the gap between germline ends came to 12 bases. The CDR3 spans 14 residues. Germline assignment: CDR1 SGDLS and CDR2 YYNGEE. The CDR3 coding sequence is TGTGCCAGCAGCGTAGAAGGGGCAGGGGATGGCTACACCTTC. This encodes CASSVEGAGDGYTF. Full variable domain (remainder filled in from reference TRBV9 and TRBJ1-2): DSGVTQTPKHLITATGQRVTLRCSPRSGDLSVYWYQQSLDQGLQFLIQYYNGEERAKGNILERFSAQQFPDLHSELNLSSLELGDSALYFCASSVEGAGDGYTFGSGTRLTVV.

V usage is TRBV5-5 and J usage is TRBJ2-5; D gene ambiguous. Trimming pared 3 bases from V and 5 bases from J, leaving 8 bases between. The CDR3 contains 12 residues. Germline V gene lookup returns CDR1 SGHKS and CDR2 YYEKEE (reference sequence). The CDR3 sequence: CASSSSGETQYF. Here the CDR3 DNA reads TGTGCCAGCAGCTCCTCCGGGGAGACCCAGTACTTC. The full variable domain, in which reference TRBV5-5 and TRBJ2-5 provide the parts outside the CDR3, is DAGVTQSPTHLIKTRGQQVTLRCSPISGHKSVSWYQQVLGQGPQFIFQYYEKEERGRGNFPDRFSARQFPNYSSELNVNALLLGDSALYLCASSSSGETQYFGPGTRLLVL.

The CDR3 is CASSMTLPYNEQFF. DNA of the CDR3: TGTGCCAGCAGCATGACTCTCCCCTACAATGAGCAGTTCTTC. The chain uses TRBV7-2 and TRBJ2-1, with D unresolved. The CDR3 has 14 residues. Per the germline V gene, CDR1 is SGHTA and CDR2 is FQGNSA. Trimming stripped 5 bases from V and 2 bases from J, with 10 bases between. The full variable domain, in which reference TRBV7-2 and TRBJ2-1 provide the parts outside the CDR3, is GAGVSQSPSNKVTEKGKDVELRCDPISGHTALYWYRQSLGQGLEFLIYFQGNSAPDKSGLPSDRFSAERTGGSVSTLTIQRTQQEDSAVYLCASSMTLPYNEQFFGPGTRLTVL.

The rearrangement uses TRBV2 and TRBJ2-7, with no clear D. Germline CDR1 is SNHLY and CDR2 is FYNNEI. This CDR3 region has 13 residues. V shed 2 bases and J shed 3 bases, with 8 bases lying between them. CDR3 sequence: CASSERPGYEQYF. As DNA, the CDR3 is TGTGCCAGCAGTGAACGGCCAGGCTACGAGCAGTACTTC. Drawing the rest from reference TRBV2 and TRBJ2-7, the complete variable domain is EPEVTQTPSHQVTQMGQEVILRCVPISNHLYFYWYRQILGQKVEFLVSFYNNEISEKSEIFDDQFSVERPDGSNFTLKIRSTKLEDSAMYFCASSERPGYEQYFGPGTRLTVT.

The rearrangement joins TRBV25-1 to TRBJ2-2, with D possibly TRBD1 on 5 matching bases. Per the germline V gene, CDR1 is MGHDK and CDR2 is SYGVNS. The CDR3 is 14 amino acids. The V end lost 1 base, the J end lost 7 bases, and 10 bases lay between the germline ends. The CDR3 loop reads CASSESLGVGELFF. CDR3 sequence (DNA): TGTGCCAGCAGTGAATCTCTAGGGGTCGGGGAGCTGTTTTTT.